This entry concerns a single T cell receptor beta chain. The target antigen is unknown. Sequencing used immunoSEQ multiplex PCR; TCRdb keeps in-frame clones, though not all of them. The profile covers 120,000 or so clones, with around 92% appearing a single time and about 8.3% taken by the ten largest. This sample was included in a study of T cell responses to AZD1222 COVID-19 vaccine. Overall study findings and caveats: Repertoires were sampled only after the peak T cell response.

Sequencing used peripheral blood, obtained on day 0 of AZD1222 vaccination. The TCR was taken from an adult in good health.

CDR3 in amino acids: CASSSGQGDTYEQYF. CDR3 nucleotides: TGTGCCAGTTCCTCCGGACAGGGGGATACCTACGAGCAGTACTTC. This chain links TRBV19 with TRBJ2-7; 10 bases agree with TRBD1. After removal of 8 bases from V and 2 bases from J, the junction contained 9 bases not matched to a gene. Germline V gives CDR1 LNHDA, CDR2 SQIVND (reference sequence). This CDR3 is 15 amino acids long.